The 16 T cell receptor beta chains presented below share a single source sample, sequenced in a study of OX40 agonist ivuxolimab in advanced cancers. Sequencing was performed with immunoSEQ multiplex PCR; in TCRdb, only in-frame clones are kept and a portion is missing. The sample records 45,000 to 60,000 clones, 85% to 95% being singletons. The source was CD4+ or CD8+ T cells sorted from blood, collected in a trial of the OX40 agonist ivuxolimab. These receptor sequences come from an adult with an advanced solid tumor such as melanoma, head and neck, liver or kidney cancer.

This rearrangement joins TRBV19 to TRBJ1-1, with D hard to call. The V gene's germline CDR1 is LNHDA and CDR2 SQIVND (reference sequence). V was shortened by 5 bases and J by 4 bases, with 14 bases between the two germline ends. The CDR3 runs 14 residues. For the CDR3, the DNA is TGTGCCAGTAGTCCTCGGAGGGCGGGCACTGAAGCTTTCTTT. Encoded protein: CASSPRRAGTEAFF.

The rearrangement links TRBV5-6 to TRBJ2-5; the D gene could be TRBD1 or TRBD2 (5 bases each). Trimming left V 2 bases short and J 2 bases short, with 19 bases between. CDR1 is SGHDT, CDR2 YYEEEE, per germline. The CDR3 is made up of 17 amino acids. In DNA form, the CDR3 reads TGTGCCAGCAGCTTTGGTTTGGGGGAAGGGGCGCAAGAGACCCAGTACTTC. Amino acids: CASSFGLGEGAQETQYF.

This clone was seen a handful of times. The chain is built from TRBV7-8 and TRBJ1-2, with D tentatively TRBD1 (6 bases). CDR1 and CDR2 (germline): SGHVS, FQNEAQ. Trimming shortened V by 3 bases and J by 4 bases, and 21 bases separated the two germline ends. The CDR3 is 17 residues long. CDR3 residues: CASSFSGAGLTGYGYTF. The CDR3 nucleotides are TGTGCCAGCAGCTTTTCGGGGGCCGGACTCACTGGCTATGGCTACACCTTC.

The J gene is TRBJ2-2, the V gene TRBV5-3; 7 positions match TRBD1. TRBV5-3 is reported as an ORF; its role is uncertain. V lost 7 bases and J lost 4; bases outside the gene matches: 13. CDR3 length equals 16 residues. CDR3 region: CARWETGRRGTGELFF. Here the CDR3 DNA reads TGTGCCAGATGGGAGACAGGGCGCAGGGGCACCGGGGAGCTGTTTTTT.

The rearrangement links TRBV25-1 to TRBJ2-3; D might be TRBD1 (6 bases). The CDR3 consists of 15 residues. Germline V gene lookup returns CDR1 MGHDK and CDR2 SYGVNS. Trimming shortened V by 9 bases and J by 0 bases, and 16 bases separated the two germline ends. CDR3 in DNA: TGTGCCAGGCGAACCCAGGGGCGTAGCACAGATACGCAGTATTTT. It codes for CARRTQGRSTDTQYF.

This chain uses TRBV15 with TRBJ1-1; D may be TRBD1 (5 bases). Germline lookup yields CDR1 LNHNV and CDR2 YYDKDF (reference sequence). Trimming pared 0 bases from V and 1 base from J, leaving 9 bases between. This CDR3 has 15 residues. CDR3: CATSRERTPNTEAFF. In nucleotides, the CDR3 is TGTGCCACCAGCAGAGAGAGGACACCGAACACTGAAGCTTTCTTT.

This chain links TRBV7-6 with TRBJ2-5; D perhaps matches TRBD2 (5 bases). Between the trimmed V and J ends, which lost 1 base and 4 bases, there was a span of 10 bases. The CDR3 is 14 amino acids. From germline, CDR1 is SGHVS and CDR2 FNYEAQ. CDR3 DNA sequence: TGTGCCAGCAGCTTAGAAGAGGGCCGAGAGACCCAGTACTTC. Protein product: CASSLEEGRETQYF.

This chain uses TRBV27 with TRBJ2-3; D is unresolved. CDR1 is MNHEY, CDR2 SMNVEV, per germline (reference sequence). The germline V and J ends were trimmed by 3 bases and 2 bases, with 3 bases remaining between them. The CDR3 is 12 residues long. As DNA, the CDR3 is TGTGCCAGCAGTTTCGACACAGATACGCAGTATTTT. Translated: CASSFDTDTQYF.

The chain is built from TRBV29-1 and TRBJ1-2; D not certain. Germline V gives CDR1 SQVTM, CDR2 ANQGSEA. Trimming stripped 6 bases from V and 4 bases from J, with 15 bases between. CDR3 length: 13 amino acids. The CDR3 is CSVPTTGSYGYTF. As DNA, the CDR3 is TGCAGCGTCCCCACGACGGGTAGCTATGGCTACACCTTC.

This chain connects TRBV10-1 to TRBJ2-7; 8 nucleotides line up with TRBD2. V was pared by 3 bases and J by 1 base, with 2 bases of the junction left unmatched. Germline lookup yields CDR1 WNHNN and CDR2 SYGVQD (reference sequence). There are 14 residues in the CDR3. The CDR3 loop is CASSEERGSYEQYF. The CDR3 DNA is TGCGCCAGCAGTGAAGAGCGGGGGTCCTACGAGCAGTACTTC.

The V gene is TRBV27, the J gene TRBJ2-2, with 7 bases fitting TRBD1. The length of the CDR3 is 14 residues. The germline CDR1 and CDR2 sequences are MNHEY and SMNVEV (reference sequence). V lost 3 bases, J lost 6 bases, and 4 bases stayed unmatched. CDR3: CASSFGQGAGELFF. DNA for the CDR3: TGTGCCAGCAGTTTTGGGCAGGGGGCCGGGGAGCTGTTTTTT.

The chain carries TRBV19 and TRBJ2-4; TRBD2 might be the D (5 bases). The CDR3 consists of 13 residues. V lost 7 bases, J lost 7 bases, and 14 bases lay in between. From germline, CDR1 is LNHDA and CDR2 SQIVND (reference sequence). CDR3 in DNA: TGTGCCAGTACTAATCCGGACTGGAACATTCAGTACTTC. As protein: CASTNPDWNIQYF.

This chain connects TRBV28 to TRBJ2-7; TRBD1 might be the D (5 bases). Looked up from germline, CDR1 is MDHEN and CDR2 is SYDVKM. With 3 bases removed from V and 5 bases from J, the gap between germline ends came to 11 bases. The CDR3 extends over 13 amino acids. CDR3 sequence (DNA): TGTGCCAGCAGTTTTGTTAGGGGCCACGAGCAGTACTTC. It is translated as CASSFVRGHEQYF. The variable domain in full, completed from reference TRBV28 and TRBJ2-7, reads DVKVTQSSRYLVKRTGEKVFLECVQDMDHENMFWYRQDPGLGLRLIYFSYDVKMKEKGDIPEGYSVSREKKERFSLILESASTNQTSMYLCASSFVRGHEQYFGPGTRLTVT.

The gene calls are TRBV28 and TRBJ2-7; 7 bases are a match to TRBD1. Germline CDR1 and CDR2: MDHEN and SYDVKM. This CDR3 spans 13 amino acids. V gave up 5 bases and J gave up 4 bases; unmatched junction bases: 5. This CDR3 reads CASSLETGYEQYF. CDR3 in DNA: TGTGCCAGCAGTCTAGAGACAGGGTACGAGCAGTACTTC.

The chain combines TRBV4-1 with TRBJ2-3, with D perhaps matching TRBD2 (5 bases). V lost 4 bases and J 1 base, leaving 18 bases between the germline ends. CDR1 is MGHRA and CDR2 is YSYEKL in the germline V gene. CDR3 length equals 17 residues. The CDR3 loop reads CASSPEPRTYGTDTQYF. The CDR3 coding sequence is TGCGCCAGCAGCCCCGAACCGAGGACTTATGGCACAGATACGCAGTATTTT.

The V and J genes are TRBV7-2 and TRBJ2-5, with no clear D. Germline loops: CDR1 SGHTA, CDR2 FQGNSA. Trimming shortened V by 5 bases and J by 5 bases, and 9 bases separated the two germline ends. The CDR3 is 12 residues long. The CDR3 sequence is CASSRMSETQYF. CDR3 sequence (DNA): TGTGCCAGCAGCCGAATGAGTGAGACCCAGTACTTC. Filled out from reference TRBV7-2 and TRBJ2-5, the complete variable domain reads GAGVSQSPSNKVTEKGKDVELRCDPISGHTALYWYRQSLGQGLEFLIYFQGNSAPDKSGLPSDRFSAERTGGSVSTLTIQRTQQEDSAVYLCASSRMSETQYFGPGTRLLVL.